The 14 T cell receptor beta chains presented below share a single source sample, sequenced in a study of blood T cell repertoires in COVID-19. Clones were read by immunoSEQ multiplex PCR, and TCRdb kept only the in-frame ones, dropping some. The sample lists roughly 300,000 clones; just over 85% were seen once. The sequenced sample was PBMCs or T cells enriched from blood (not recorded which). The origin of the receptors is a woman aged 40 to 50 with acute COVID-19.

The V and J genes are TRBV29-1 and TRBJ2-7, with D perhaps matching TRBD1 (5 bases). V was shortened by 5 bases and J by 0 bases, with 17 bases between the two germline ends. The CDR3 contains 15 residues. Germline loops: CDR1 SQVTM, CDR2 ANQGSEA. The CDR3 sequence is CSVCRDSSCSYEQYF. The CDR3 DNA is TGCAGCGTTTGTCGAGACAGCTCTTGCTCCTACGAGCAGTACTTC.

The chain combines TRBV19 with TRBJ1-5; 8 bases are a match to TRBD1. The V and J ends lost 5 bases and 7 bases, in that order; junction bases with no gene match: 4. The germline V gene encodes CDR1 LNHDA and CDR2 SQIVND (reference sequence). CDR3 length equals 13 residues. This CDR3 is CASSVDRGQPQHF. The CDR3 DNA sequence: TGTGCCAGTAGTGTTGACAGGGGCCAGCCCCAGCATTTT.

The chain combines TRBV21-1 with TRBJ2-5; the table calls TRBD2, which could not be checked here. TRBV21-1 is a recognized pseudogene. The CDR3 is 15 residues long. The chain's CDR3 is CASSKAGTRGETQYF. CDR3 nucleotide sequence: TGTGCCAGCAGCAAAGCGGGGACTAGAGGGGAGACCCAGTACTTC.

This rearrangement joins TRBV28 to TRBJ1-4; 9 nucleotides match TRBD1. The V gene's germline CDR1 is MDHEN and CDR2 SYDVKM. Losses at the gene ends were 4 bases for V and 7 bases for J; bases not matched to a gene: 7. The CDR3 runs to 15 residues. CDR3 nucleotides: TGTGCCAGCAGTTCCTACAGGGGGCTTTCTGAAAAACTGTTTTTT. As protein: CASSSYRGLSEKLFF.

This clone occurred once. The CDR3 DNA follows: TGTGCCAGCAGCTTACTGGGACTAGCGGGGGCCTACAATGAGCAGTTCTTC. Protein: CASSLLGLAGAYNEQFF. The chain couples TRBV11-2 to TRBJ2-1; 14 nucleotides match TRBD2. V dropped 2 bases and J dropped 2; count of bases not matched to a gene: 2. The CDR3 contains 17 residues. Germline-derived CDR1 and CDR2 are SGHAT and FQNNGV.

The V and J genes are TRBV11-1 and TRBJ2-7; 8 bases agree with TRBD1. Germline V gene data show CDR1 as SGHAT and CDR2 as FQDESV (reference sequence). The V gene end was trimmed by 4 bases and the J gene end by 6 bases; junction bases not matched to a gene: 11. The CDR3 length is 15 residues. The CDR3 reads CASSYPATGDSEQYF. CDR3 bases: TGTGCCAGCAGCTACCCCGCGACAGGGGACTCCGAGCAGTACTTC. The full variable domain, its missing parts supplied by reference TRBV11-1 and TRBJ2-7, is EAEVAQSPRYKITEKSQAVAFWCDPISGHATLYWYRQILGQGPELLVQFQDESVVDDSQLPKDRFSAERLKGVDSTLKIQPAELGDSAMYLCASSYPATGDSEQYFGPGTRLTVT.

The chain carries TRBV18 and TRBJ1-5; D unclear. Per germline, CDR1 KGHSH and CDR2 LQKENI. Trimming cost V 1 base and J 3 bases, with 13 bases left between them. The CDR3 loop spans 16 amino acids. The CDR3 DNA follows: TGTGCCAGCTCACCACGGCAGGTCAACACCAATCAGCCCCAGCATTTT. Its translation: CASSPRQVNTNQPQHF.

V gene TRBV5-1 combines with J gene TRBJ1-2, with TRBD1 matching 8 bases. From germline, CDR1 is SGHRS and CDR2 YFSETQ. The CDR3 is made up of 14 amino acids. Germline trimming cut 4 bases from V and 0 bases from J; bases unmatched to any gene: 2. In DNA, the CDR3 is TGCGCCAGCAGCGCGACAGGGGCTAACTATGGCTACACCTTC. It encodes CASSATGANYGYTF.

V is TRBV6-5 and J is TRBJ1-1; no clear D. Germline values: CDR1 MNHEY, CDR2 SVGAGI. There are 16 residues in the CDR3. With 4 bases removed from V and 0 bases from J, the gap between germline ends came to 15 bases. The CDR3 protein is CASSLTSESMNTEAFF. The CDR3 DNA sequence: TGTGCCAGCAGTTTAACCAGCGAGTCCATGAACACTGAAGCTTTCTTT.

J is TRBJ2-1 and V is TRBV11-2; the D gene is possibly TRBD1 (5 bases). CDR1 and CDR2 (germline): SGHAT, FQNNGV. This CDR3 region has 13 residues. Trimming removed 3 bases at V and 5 bases at J, with 8 bases between. CDR3 DNA: TGTGCCAGCAGCTTCAGGGCTGACAATGAGCAGTTCTTC. Translating gives CASSFRADNEQFF.

CDR3 sequence reads: CSALPDTEAFF. The DNA of the CDR3 is TGCAGTGCCCTCCCGGACACTGAAGCTTTCTTT. The chain uses TRBV20-1 and TRBJ1-1, with no clear D. Germline V lookup: CDR1 DFQATT, CDR2 SNEGSKA (reference sequence). CDR3 length: 11 amino acids. Trimming left V 6 bases short and J 3 bases short, with 8 bases between.

V gene TRBV9 combines with J gene TRBJ2-3, with 9 bases aligning to TRBD2. After removal of 4 bases from V and 0 bases from J, the junction contained 12 bases not matched to a gene. The length of the CDR3 is 18 residues. Germline CDR1 reads SGDLS; CDR2 reads YYNGEE. Here the CDR3 DNA reads TGTGCCAGCAGCCCCACCATAAAGACTAGCGGAAGCACAGATACGCAGTATTTT. Amino acids: CASSPTIKTSGSTDTQYF.

V is TRBV7-9 and J is TRBJ1-6; D possibly corresponds to TRBD1 (5 bases). The CDR3 is 15 residues long. Per the germline V gene, CDR1 is SEHNR and CDR2 is FQNEAQ (reference sequence). V gave up 2 bases and J gave up 7 bases, with 12 bases separating them. The CDR3 here is CASSLKGPRNSPLHF. DNA of the CDR3: TGTGCCAGCAGCTTAAAGGGGCCGCGGAATTCACCCCTCCACTTT.

The chain joins TRBV19 to TRBJ1-3; no firm D call. CDR1 LNHDA and CDR2 SQIVND come from the germline V gene (reference sequence). The CDR3 extends over 11 amino acids. V dropped 7 bases and J dropped 4 bases, with 5 bases sitting between them. CDR3 nucleotide sequence: TGTGCCAGTAACTCCGGAAACACCATATATTTT. Its translation: CASNSGNTIYF.